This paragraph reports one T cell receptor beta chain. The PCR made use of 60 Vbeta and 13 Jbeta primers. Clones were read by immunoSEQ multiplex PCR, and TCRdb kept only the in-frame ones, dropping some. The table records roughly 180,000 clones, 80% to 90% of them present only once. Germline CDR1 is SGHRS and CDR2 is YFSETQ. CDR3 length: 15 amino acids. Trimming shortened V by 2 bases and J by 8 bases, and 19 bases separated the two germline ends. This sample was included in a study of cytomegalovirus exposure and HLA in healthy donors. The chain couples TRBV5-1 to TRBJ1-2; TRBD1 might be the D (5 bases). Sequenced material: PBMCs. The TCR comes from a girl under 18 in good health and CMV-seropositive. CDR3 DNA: TGCGCCAGCAGCTTAGAAACAGGCCCACAAAAGGGCTACACCTTC. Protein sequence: CASSLETGPQKGYTF.